This TCR beta chain derives from a study of T-cell memory formation after mild COVID-19. Study findings and constraints: A subset of responding clones appeared in pre-infection memory, suggesting cross-reactive memory joined. Day 15 to 85 contracting clones showed balanced CD4/CD8; day 15 to 37 expanders favored CD4+.

TCR alpha and TCR beta cDNA libraries with sample barcodes and UMIs came from 5'RACE using constant-segment primers. TCRdb reprocessed the 5' RACE reads via MiXCR and lists one record per CDR3 protein. The sample includes about 180,000 distinct CDR3 sequences, around 15% of them seen just once. This CDR3 has 17 residues. V lost 5 bases to trimming and J lost 0 bases, with 18 bases between them. Per the germline V gene, CDR1 is SGHTA and CDR2 is FQGNSA. This clonotype was recorded many times. Its antigen is as yet unknown. This chain joins TRBV7-2 and TRBJ2-3, with D perhaps TRBD2 (5 bases). The sequenced material came from PBMCs or a T cell subset sorted from them (not recorded which). The sequence was collected from an adult woman who had mild COVID-19 (a few samples of this study predate the infection). Cell type and time point are not known. CDR3 region: CASSPLGPLASTDTQYF. CDR3 in DNA: TGTGCCAGCAGCCCTCTAGGACCGTTAGCGAGCACAGATACGCAGTATTTT.